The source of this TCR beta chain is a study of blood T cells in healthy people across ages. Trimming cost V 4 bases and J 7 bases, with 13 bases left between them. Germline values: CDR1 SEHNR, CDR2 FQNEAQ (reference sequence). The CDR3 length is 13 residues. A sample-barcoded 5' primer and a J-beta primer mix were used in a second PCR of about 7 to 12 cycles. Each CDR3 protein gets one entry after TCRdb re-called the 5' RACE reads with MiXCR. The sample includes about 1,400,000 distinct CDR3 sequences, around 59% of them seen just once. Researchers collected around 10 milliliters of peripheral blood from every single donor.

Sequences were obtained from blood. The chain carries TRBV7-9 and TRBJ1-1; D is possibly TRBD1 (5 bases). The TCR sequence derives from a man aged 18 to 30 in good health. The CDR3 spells CASSSLGDREAFF. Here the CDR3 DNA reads TGTGCCAGCAGCTCCCTAGGGGACCGTGAAGCTTTCTTT.